The 2 T cell receptor beta chains reported below all come from one sample, sequenced in a study of blood T cells in healthy people across ages. Next came a second PCR, run for about 7 to 12 cycles, which used a sample-barcoded 5' primer along with a J-beta primer mix. TCRdb re-analysed the 5' RACE reads in MiXCR, keeping a single row per CDR3 protein. The table records fewer than 900,000 distinct CDR3 sequences, more than 40% of them present only once. Specimen: blood. The receptors stem from a woman aged 55-70 years in good health.

Ten or more counts support this clonotype. The chain uses TRBV7-2 and TRBJ2-7; possibly TRBD1 for D (5 bases). Trimming left V 6 bases short and J 3 bases short, with 12 bases between. The CDR3 length is 13 residues. Germline CDR1 and CDR2: SGHTA and FQGNSA. The CDR3 spells CASRSSGIYEQYF. The CDR3 DNA is TGTGCCAGCAGGAGTTCAGGGATCTACGAGCAGTACTTC.

J is TRBJ2-3 and V is TRBV29-1; 9 bases agree with TRBD1. Looked up from germline, CDR1 is SQVTM and CDR2 is ANQGSEA. The CDR3 contains 15 residues. Trimming at V came to 6 bases and at J to 2 bases, leaving 9 bases not matched to a gene. The DNA for the CDR3 is TGCAGCGTCAGCAGACAGGGGGTGACCACAGATACGCAGTATTTT. It translates to CSVSRQGVTTDTQYF.